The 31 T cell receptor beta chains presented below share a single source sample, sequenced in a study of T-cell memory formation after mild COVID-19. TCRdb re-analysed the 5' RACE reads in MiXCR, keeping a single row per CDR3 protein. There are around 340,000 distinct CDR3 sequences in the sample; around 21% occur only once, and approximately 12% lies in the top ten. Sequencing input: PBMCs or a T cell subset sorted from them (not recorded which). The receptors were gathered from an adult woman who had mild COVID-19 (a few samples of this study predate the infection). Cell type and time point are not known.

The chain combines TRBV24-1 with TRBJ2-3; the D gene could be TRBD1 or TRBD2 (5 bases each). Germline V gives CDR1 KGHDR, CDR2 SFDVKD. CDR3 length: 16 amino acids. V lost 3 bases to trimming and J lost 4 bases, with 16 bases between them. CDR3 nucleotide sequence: TGTGCCACCAGTGATCCCGCCAGGGAGACGGCAGATACGCAGTATTTT. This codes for CATSDPARETADTQYF.

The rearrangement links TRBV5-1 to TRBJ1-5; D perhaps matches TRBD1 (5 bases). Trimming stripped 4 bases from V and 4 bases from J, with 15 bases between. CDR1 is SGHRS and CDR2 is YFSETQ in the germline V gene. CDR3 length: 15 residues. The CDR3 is CASSLSGTVNQPQHF. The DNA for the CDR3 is TGCGCCAGCAGCCTATCGGGGACTGTGAATCAGCCCCAGCATTTT.

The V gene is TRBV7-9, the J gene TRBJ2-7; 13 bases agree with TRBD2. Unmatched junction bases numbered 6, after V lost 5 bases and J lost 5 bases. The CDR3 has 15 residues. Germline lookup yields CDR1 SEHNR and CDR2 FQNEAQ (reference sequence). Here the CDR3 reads CASSPRTSGSHEQYF. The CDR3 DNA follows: TGTGCCAGCAGCCCGAGGACTAGCGGGAGCCACGAGCAGTACTTC.

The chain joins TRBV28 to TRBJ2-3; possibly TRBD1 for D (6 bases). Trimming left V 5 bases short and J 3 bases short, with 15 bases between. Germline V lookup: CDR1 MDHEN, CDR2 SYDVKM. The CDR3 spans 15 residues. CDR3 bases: TGTGCCAGCAGTGGGGGCTATGGGTATACAGATACGCAGTATTTT. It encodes CASSGGYGYTDTQYF.

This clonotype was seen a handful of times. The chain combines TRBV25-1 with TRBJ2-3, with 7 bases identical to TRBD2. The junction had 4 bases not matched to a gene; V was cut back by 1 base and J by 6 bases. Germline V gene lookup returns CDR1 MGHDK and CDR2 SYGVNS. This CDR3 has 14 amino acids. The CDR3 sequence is CASSEWASGDTQYF. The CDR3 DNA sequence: TGTGCCAGCAGTGAATGGGCTAGCGGCGATACGCAGTATTTT.

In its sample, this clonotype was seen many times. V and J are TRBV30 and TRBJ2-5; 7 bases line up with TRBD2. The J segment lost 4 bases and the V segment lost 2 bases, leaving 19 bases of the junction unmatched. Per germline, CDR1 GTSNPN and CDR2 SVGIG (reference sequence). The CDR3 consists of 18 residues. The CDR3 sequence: CAWSFGSGGSFKGETQYF. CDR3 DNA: TGTGCCTGGAGTTTTGGCTCGGGCGGGAGTTTTAAGGGAGAGACCCAGTACTTC. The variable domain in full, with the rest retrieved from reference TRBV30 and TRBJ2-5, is SQTIHQWPATLVQPVGSPLSLECTVEGTSNPNLYWYRQAAGRGLQLLFYSVGIGQISSEVPQNLSASRPQDRQFILSSKKLLLSDSGFYLCAWSFGSGGSFKGETQYFGPGTRLLVL.

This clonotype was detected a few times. For the CDR3, the DNA is TGTGCCAGCAGTTACGGGCAGCGGAATTCACCCCTCCACTTT. This translates into CASSYGQRNSPLHF. This chain connects TRBV6-2 or TRBV6-3 to TRBJ1-6, with no clear D. Trimming cost V 2 bases and J 7 bases, with 9 bases left between them. Germline loops: CDR1 MNHEY, CDR2 SVGEGT. CDR3 length: 14 residues.

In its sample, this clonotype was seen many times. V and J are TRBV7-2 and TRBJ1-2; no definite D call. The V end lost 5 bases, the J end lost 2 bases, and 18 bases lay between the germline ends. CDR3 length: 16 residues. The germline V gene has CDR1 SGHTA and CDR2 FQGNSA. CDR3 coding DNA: TGTGCCAGCAGCCCGGACGCTGGATCCCCAAACTATGGCTACACCTTC. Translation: CASSPDAGSPNYGYTF.

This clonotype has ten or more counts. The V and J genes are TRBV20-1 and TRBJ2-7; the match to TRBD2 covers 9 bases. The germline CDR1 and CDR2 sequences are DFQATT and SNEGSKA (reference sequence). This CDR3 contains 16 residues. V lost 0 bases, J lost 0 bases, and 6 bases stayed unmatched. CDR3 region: CSARDPASGTSYEQYF. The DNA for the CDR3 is TGCAGTGCTAGAGATCCGGCTAGCGGGACCTCCTACGAGCAGTACTTC.

CDR3 protein: CASSRSYSDVGANVLTF. The CDR3, as DNA: TGCGCCAGCAGCCGGTCGTACTCGGATGTCGGGGCCAACGTCCTGACTTTC. J is TRBJ2-6 and V is TRBV5-1; D uncertain. CDR1 and CDR2 from the germline V gene are SGHRS and YFSETQ. The V end was cut by 4 bases, the J end by 4 bases, with 18 bases between. CDR3 size: 17 residues.

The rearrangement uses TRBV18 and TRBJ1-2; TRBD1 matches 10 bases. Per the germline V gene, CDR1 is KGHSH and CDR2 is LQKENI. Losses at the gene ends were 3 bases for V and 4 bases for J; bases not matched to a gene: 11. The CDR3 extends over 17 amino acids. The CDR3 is CASSPSLGTGAGYGYTF. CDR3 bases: TGTGCCAGCTCACCGAGCCTCGGGACAGGGGCTGGCTATGGCTACACCTTC.

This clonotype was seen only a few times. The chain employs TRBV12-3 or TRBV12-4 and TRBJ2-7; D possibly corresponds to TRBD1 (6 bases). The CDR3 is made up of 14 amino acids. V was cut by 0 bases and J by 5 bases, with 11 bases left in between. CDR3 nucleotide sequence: TGTGCCAGCAGTTTAGCGGGCAGGGGACACGAGCAGTACTTC. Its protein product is CASSLAGRGHEQYF.

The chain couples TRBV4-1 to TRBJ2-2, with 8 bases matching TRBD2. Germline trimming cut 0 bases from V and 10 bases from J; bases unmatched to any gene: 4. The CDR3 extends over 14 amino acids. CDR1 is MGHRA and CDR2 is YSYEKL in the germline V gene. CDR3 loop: CASSQEAGALELFF. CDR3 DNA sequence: TGCGCCAGCAGCCAAGAAGCGGGGGCCTTGGAGCTGTTTTTT.

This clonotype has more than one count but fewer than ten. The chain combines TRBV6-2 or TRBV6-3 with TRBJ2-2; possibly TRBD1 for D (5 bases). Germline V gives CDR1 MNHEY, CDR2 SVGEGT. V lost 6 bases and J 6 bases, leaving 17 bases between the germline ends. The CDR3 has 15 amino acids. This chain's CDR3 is CASRMAGSESGELFF. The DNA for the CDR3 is TGTGCCAGCAGGATGGCAGGGTCAGAGTCCGGGGAGCTGTTTTTT.

This chain's CDR3 is CASSLFGTSTADTQYF. The CDR3 region has the DNA TGCGCCAGCAGCTTGTTCGGGACTAGCACGGCAGATACGCAGTATTTT. J is TRBJ2-3 and V is TRBV5-1, with 9 nucleotides matching TRBD2. There are 16 residues in the CDR3. The V segment lost 1 base and the J segment 4 bases; nucleotides outside the gene matches: 7. Looked up from germline, CDR1 is SGHRS and CDR2 is YFSETQ. Together with reference TRBV5-1 and TRBJ2-3, the CDR3 gives the full variable domain: KAGVTQTPRYLIKTRGQQVTLSCSPISGHRSVSWYQQTPGQGLQFLFEYFSETQRNKGNFPGRFSGRQFSNSRSEMNVSTLELGDSALYLCASSLFGTSTADTQYFGPGTRLTVL.

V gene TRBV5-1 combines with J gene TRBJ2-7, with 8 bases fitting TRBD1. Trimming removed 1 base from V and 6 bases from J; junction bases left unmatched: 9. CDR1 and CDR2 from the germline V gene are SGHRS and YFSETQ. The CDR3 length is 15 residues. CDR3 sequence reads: CASSLYHGTGSEQYF. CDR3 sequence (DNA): TGCGCCAGCAGCTTGTATCACGGGACAGGCTCCGAGCAGTACTTC.

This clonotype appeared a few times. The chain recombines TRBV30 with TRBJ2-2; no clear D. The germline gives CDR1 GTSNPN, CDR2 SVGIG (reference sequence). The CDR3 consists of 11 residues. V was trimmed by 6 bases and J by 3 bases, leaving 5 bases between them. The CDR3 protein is CACRDTGELFF. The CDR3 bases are TGTGCCTGTAGAGACACCGGGGAGCTGTTTTTT.

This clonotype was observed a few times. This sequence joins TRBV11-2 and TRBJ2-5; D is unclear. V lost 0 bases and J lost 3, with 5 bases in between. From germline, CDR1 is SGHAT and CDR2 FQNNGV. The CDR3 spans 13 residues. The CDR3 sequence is CASSLDAEETQYF. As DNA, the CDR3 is TGTGCCAGCAGCTTAGATGCGGAAGAGACCCAGTACTTC.

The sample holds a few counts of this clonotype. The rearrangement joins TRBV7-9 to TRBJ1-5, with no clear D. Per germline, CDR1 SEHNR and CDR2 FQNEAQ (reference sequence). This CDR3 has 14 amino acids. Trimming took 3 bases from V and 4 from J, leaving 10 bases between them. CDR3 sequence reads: CASSFSLGNQPQHF. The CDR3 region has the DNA TGTGCCAGCAGCTTTTCTTTGGGGAATCAGCCCCAGCATTTT.

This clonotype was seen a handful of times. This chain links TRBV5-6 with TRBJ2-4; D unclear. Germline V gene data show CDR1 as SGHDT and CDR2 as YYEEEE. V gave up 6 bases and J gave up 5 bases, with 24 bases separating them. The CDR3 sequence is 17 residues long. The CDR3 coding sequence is TGTGCCAGCACCTTTCAACTTGGGGTTGGGTCGGAAAACATTCAGTACTTC. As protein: CASTFQLGVGSENIQYF.

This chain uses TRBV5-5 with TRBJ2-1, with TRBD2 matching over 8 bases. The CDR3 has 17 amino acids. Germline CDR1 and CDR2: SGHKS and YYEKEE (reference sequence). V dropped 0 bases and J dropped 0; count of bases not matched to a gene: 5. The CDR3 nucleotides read TGTGCCAGCAGCTTGGGGTTCGGGAGGGGCTCCTACAATGAGCAGTTCTTC. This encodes CASSLGFGRGSYNEQFF.

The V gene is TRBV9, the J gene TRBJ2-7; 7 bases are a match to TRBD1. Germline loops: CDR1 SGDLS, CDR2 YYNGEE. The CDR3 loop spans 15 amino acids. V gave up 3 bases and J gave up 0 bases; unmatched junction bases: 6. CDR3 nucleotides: TGTGCCAGCAGCGCGACGGGACAGAGCTCCTACGAGCAGTACTTC. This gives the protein CASSATGQSSYEQYF.

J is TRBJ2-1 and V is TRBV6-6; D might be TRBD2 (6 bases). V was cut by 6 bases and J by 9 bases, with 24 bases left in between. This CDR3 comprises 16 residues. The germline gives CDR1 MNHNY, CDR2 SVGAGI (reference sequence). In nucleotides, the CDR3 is TGTGCCAGCAGCCCTCACCAAGTGCGGGGTAACAGTGAGCAGTTCTTC. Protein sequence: CASSPHQVRGNSEQFF.

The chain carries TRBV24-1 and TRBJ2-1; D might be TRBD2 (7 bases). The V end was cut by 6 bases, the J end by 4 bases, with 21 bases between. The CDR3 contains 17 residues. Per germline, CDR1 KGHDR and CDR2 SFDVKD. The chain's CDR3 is CATSKPDSRGAYNEQFF. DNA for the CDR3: TGTGCCACCAGTAAACCGGACAGCCGGGGGGCTTACAATGAGCAGTTCTTC.

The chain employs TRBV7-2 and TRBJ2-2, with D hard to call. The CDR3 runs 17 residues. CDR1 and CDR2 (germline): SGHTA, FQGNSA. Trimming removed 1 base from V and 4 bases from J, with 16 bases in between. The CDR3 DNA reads TGTGCCAGCAGCTTAGTAAAGGTTACTACCGGCACCGGGGAGCTGTTTTTT. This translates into CASSLVKVTTGTGELFF. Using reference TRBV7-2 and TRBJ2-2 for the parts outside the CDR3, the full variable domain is GAGVSQSPSNKVTEKGKDVELRCDPISGHTALYWYRQSLGQGLEFLIYFQGNSAPDKSGLPSDRFSAERTGGSVSTLTIQRTQQEDSAVYLCASSLVKVTTGTGELFFGEGSRLTVL.

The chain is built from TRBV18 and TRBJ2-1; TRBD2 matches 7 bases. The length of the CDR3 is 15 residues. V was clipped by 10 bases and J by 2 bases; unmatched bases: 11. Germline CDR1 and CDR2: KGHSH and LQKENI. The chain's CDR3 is CATTPDGGTYNEQFF. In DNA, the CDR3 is TGTGCCACCACACCTGACGGGGGGACCTACAATGAGCAGTTCTTC.

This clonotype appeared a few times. The CDR3 is CASKDRGVTQYF. The CDR3 DNA follows: TGTGCCAGCAAGGATCGCGGTGTGACCCAGTACTTC. The chain recombines TRBV7-6 with TRBJ2-5; no clear D gene. In germline, CDR1 is SGHVS, CDR2 FNYEAQ. The CDR3 is 12 amino acids. The germline V and J ends were trimmed by 7 bases and 7 bases, with 13 bases remaining between them. The full variable domain, rest sourced from reference TRBV7-6 and TRBJ2-5, is GAGVSQSPRYKVTKRGQDVALRCDPISGHVSLYWYRQALGQGPEFLTYFNYEAQQDKSGLPNDRFSAERPEGSISTLTIQRTEQRDSAMYRCASKDRGVTQYFGPGTRLLVL.

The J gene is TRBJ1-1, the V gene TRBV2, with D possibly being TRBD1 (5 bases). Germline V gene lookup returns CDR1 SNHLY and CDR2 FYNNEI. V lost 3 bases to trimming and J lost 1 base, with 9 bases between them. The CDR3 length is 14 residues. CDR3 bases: TGTGCCAGCAGTGACGTGGGGCGGAACACTGAAGCTTTCTTT. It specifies CASSDVGRNTEAFF.

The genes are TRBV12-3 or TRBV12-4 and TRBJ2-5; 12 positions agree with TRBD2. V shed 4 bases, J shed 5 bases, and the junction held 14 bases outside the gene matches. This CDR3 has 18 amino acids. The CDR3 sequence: CASSSASLAGGLLETQYF. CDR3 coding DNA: TGTGCCAGCAGTTCCGCCTCCCTAGCGGGGGGGCTCCTGGAGACCCAGTACTTC.

In DNA, the CDR3 is TGTGCCACCAGTGGGGGGGAAAGTGGTGGCAATGAGCAGTTCTTC. As protein: CATSGGESGGNEQFF. The chain couples TRBV24-1 to TRBJ2-1; D perhaps matches TRBD2 (6 bases). V lost 5 bases and J 6 bases, leaving 16 bases between the germline ends. Germline V gene lookup returns CDR1 KGHDR and CDR2 SFDVKD. The CDR3 contains 15 residues.

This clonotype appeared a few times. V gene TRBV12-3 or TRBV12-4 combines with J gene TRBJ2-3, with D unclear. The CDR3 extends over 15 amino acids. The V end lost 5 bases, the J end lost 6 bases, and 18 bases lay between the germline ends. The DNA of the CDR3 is TGTGCCAGCAGTCCGAGATACTCTGCTGGGGATACGCAGTATTTT. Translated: CASSPRYSAGDTQYF.